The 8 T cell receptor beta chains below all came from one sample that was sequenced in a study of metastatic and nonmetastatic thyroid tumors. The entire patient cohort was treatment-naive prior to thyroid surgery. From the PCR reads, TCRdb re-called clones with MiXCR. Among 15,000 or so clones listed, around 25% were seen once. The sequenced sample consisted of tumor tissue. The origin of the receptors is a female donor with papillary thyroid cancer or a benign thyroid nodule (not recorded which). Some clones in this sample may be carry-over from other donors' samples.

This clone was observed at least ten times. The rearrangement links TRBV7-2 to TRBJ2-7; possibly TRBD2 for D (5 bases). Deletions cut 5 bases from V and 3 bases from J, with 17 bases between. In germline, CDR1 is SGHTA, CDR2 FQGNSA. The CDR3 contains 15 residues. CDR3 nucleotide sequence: TGTGCCAGCAGCCGCAACGGACTCTTCCTCTACGAGCAGTACTTC. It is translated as CASSRNGLFLYEQYF.

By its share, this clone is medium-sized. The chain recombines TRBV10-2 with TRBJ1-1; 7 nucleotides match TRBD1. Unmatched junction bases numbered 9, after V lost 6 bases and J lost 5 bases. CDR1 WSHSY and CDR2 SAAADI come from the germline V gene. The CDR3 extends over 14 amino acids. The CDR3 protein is CASREAGGGTEAFF. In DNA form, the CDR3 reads TGCGCCAGCAGAGAGGCAGGGGGGGGGACTGAAGCTTTCTTT.

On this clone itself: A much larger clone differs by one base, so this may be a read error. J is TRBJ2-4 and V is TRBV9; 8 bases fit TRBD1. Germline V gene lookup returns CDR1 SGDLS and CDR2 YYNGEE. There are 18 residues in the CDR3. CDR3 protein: CASSPETGQGVAKNIKYF. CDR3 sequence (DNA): TGTGCCAGCAGCCCCGAGACCGGACAGGGAGTAGCCAAAAACATTAAGTACTTC.

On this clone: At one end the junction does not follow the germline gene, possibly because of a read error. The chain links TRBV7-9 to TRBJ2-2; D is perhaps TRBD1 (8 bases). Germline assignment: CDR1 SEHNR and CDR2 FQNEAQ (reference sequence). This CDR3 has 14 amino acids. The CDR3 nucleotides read TGTGCCAGCAGAGGACAGGGAGGGACCGGGGAGCTGCTTTTT. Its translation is CASRGQGGTGELLF.

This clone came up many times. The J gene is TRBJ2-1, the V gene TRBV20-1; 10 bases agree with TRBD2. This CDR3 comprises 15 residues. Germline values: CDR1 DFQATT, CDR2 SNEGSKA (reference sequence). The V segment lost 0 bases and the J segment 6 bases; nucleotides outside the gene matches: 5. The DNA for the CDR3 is TGCAGTGCTAGAGATAGCGGGAGGTACGGCAATGAGCAGTTCTTC. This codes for CSARDSGRYGNEQFF.

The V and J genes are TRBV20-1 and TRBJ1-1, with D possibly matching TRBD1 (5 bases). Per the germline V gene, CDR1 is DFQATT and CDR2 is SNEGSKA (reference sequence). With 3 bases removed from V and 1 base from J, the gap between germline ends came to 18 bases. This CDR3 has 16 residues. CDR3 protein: CSASRALGTGNTEAFF. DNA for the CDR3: TGCAGTGCTAGCCGAGCCTTGGGTACAGGGAACACTGAAGCTTTCTTT.

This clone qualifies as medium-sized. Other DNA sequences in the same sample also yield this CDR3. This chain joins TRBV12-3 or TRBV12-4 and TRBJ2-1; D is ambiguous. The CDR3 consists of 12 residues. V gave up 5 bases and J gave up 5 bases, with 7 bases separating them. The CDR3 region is CASSTRNNEQFF. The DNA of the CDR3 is TGTGCCAGCAGTACGCGGAACAATGAGCAGTTCTTC.

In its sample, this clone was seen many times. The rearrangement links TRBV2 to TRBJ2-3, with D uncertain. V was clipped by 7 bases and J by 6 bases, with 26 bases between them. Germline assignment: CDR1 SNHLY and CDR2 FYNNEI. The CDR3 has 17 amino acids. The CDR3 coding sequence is TGTGCCAGCAAGGTGGGCGGCCCGTTTAATTTAAGGGATACGCAGTATTTT. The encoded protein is CASKVGGPFNLRDTQYF.